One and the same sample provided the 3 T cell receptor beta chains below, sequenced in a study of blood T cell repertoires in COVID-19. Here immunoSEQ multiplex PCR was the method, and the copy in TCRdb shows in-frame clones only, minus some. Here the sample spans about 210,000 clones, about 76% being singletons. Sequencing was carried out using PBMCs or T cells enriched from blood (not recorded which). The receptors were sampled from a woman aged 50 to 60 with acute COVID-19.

The chain's CDR3 is CASSPRLAGIYEQYF. Here the CDR3 DNA reads TGCGCCAGCAGCCCCAGGCTAGCGGGGATCTACGAGCAGTACTTC. The rearrangement joins TRBV5-1 to TRBJ2-7; TRBD2 agrees at 9 bases. Germline lookup yields CDR1 SGHRS and CDR2 YFSETQ. J was trimmed by 3 bases and V by 4 bases; bases with no gene match: 8. The CDR3 covers 15 residues. Supplemented by reference TRBV5-1 and TRBJ2-7, the full variable domain reads KAGVTQTPRYLIKTRGQQVTLSCSPISGHRSVSWYQQTPGQGLQFLFEYFSETQRNKGNFPGRFSGRQFSNSRSEMNVSTLELGDSALYLCASSPRLAGIYEQYFGPGTRLTVT.

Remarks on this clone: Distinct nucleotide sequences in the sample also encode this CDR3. The CDR3 DNA sequence: TGCAGTGCTTATAAGAACACTGAAGCTTTCTTT. Protein sequence: CSAYKNTEAFF. The genes are TRBV20-1 and TRBJ1-1, with D unclear. Trimming pared 5 bases from V and 1 base from J, leaving 5 bases between. The CDR3 runs to 11 residues. Germline V lookup: CDR1 DFQATT, CDR2 SNEGSKA (reference sequence).

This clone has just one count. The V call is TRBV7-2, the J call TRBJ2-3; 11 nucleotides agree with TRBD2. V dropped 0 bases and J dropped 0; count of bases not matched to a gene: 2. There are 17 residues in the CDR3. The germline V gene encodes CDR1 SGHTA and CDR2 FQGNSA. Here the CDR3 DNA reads TGTGCCAGCAGCTTAGCAGGACTAGCGGGTAGCACAGATACGCAGTATTTT. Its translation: CASSLAGLAGSTDTQYF.